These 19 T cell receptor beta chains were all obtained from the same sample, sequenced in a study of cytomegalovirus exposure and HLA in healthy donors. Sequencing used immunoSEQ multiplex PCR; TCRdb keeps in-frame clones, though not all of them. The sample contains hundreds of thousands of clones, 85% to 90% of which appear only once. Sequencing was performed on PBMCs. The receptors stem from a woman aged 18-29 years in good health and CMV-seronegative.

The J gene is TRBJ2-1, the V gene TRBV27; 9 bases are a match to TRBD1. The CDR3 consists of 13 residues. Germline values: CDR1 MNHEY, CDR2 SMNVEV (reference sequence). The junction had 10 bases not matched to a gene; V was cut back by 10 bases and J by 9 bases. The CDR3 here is CATGDRVLSEQFF. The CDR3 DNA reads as TGTGCCACAGGGGACAGGGTACTATCTGAGCAGTTCTTC.

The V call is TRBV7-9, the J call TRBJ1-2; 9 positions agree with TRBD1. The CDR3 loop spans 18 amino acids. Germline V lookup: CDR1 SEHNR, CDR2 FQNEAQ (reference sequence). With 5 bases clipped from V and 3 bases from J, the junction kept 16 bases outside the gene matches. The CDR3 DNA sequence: TGTGCCAGCAGCCCGGCGGGGCGGACAGGGGATGATCACTATGGCTACACCTTC. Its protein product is CASSPAGRTGDDHYGYTF.

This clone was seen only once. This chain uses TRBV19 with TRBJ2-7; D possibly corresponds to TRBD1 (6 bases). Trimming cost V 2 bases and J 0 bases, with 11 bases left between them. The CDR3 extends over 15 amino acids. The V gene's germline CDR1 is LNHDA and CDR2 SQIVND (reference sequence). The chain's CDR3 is CASSITRQASYEQYF. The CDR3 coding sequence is TGTGCCAGTAGTATAACCCGACAGGCCTCCTACGAGCAGTACTTC.

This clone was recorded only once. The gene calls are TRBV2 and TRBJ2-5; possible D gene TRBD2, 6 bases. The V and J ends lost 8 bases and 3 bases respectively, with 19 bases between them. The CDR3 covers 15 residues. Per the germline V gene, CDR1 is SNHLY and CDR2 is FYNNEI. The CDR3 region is CASLTSPGLKETQYF. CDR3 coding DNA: TGTGCCAGCTTAACTAGCCCCGGCCTGAAAGAGACCCAGTACTTC. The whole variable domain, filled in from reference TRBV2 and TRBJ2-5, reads EPEVTQTPSHQVTQMGQEVILRCVPISNHLYFYWYRQILGQKVEFLVSFYNNEISEKSEIFDDQFSVERPDGSNFTLKIRSTKLEDSAMYFCASLTSPGLKETQYFGPGTRLLVL.

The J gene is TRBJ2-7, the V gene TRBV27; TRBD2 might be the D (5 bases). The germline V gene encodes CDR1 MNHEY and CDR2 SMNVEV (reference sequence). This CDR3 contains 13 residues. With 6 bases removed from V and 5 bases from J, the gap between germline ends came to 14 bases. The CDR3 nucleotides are TGTGCCAGCAGCTTGGGGAGCGCCAACGAGCAGTACTTC. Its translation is CASSLGSANEQYF.

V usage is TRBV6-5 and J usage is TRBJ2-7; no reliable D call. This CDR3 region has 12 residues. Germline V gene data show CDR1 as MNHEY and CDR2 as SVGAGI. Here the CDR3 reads CAPRVSSYEQYF. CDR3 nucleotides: TGTGCACCCCGAGTTTCGTCCTACGAGCAGTACTTC.

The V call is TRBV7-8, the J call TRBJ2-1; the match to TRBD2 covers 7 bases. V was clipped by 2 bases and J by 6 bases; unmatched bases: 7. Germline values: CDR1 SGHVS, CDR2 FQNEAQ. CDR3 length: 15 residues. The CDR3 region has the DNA TGTGCCAGCAGCTTATGGCGGGAGTGGACCAATGAGCAGTTCTTC. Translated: CASSLWREWTNEQFF.

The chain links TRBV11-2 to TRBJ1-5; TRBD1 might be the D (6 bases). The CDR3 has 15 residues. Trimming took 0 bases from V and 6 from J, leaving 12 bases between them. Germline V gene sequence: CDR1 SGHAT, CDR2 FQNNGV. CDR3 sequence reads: CASSLESGGGQPQHF. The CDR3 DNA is TGTGCCAGCAGCTTAGAATCTGGGGGCGGTCAGCCCCAGCATTTT.

CDR3 amino acids: CASSSTSGSAPYEQYF. The CDR3 DNA follows: TGTGCCAGCAGCTCCACCTCCGGGAGCGCCCCCTACGAGCAGTACTTC. V gene TRBV11-2 combines with J gene TRBJ2-7, with a possible D match to TRBD2 (6 bases). The germline CDR1 and CDR2 sequences are SGHAT and FQNNGV. The CDR3 has 16 amino acids. V dropped 4 bases and J dropped 2 bases, with 18 bases sitting between them.

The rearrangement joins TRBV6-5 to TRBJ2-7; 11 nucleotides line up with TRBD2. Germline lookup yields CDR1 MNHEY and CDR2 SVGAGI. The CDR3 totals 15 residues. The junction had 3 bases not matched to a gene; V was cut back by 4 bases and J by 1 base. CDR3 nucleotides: TGTGCCAGCAGTTTAACTAGCGGGAGTTCCTACGAGCAGTACTTC. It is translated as CASSLTSGSSYEQYF.

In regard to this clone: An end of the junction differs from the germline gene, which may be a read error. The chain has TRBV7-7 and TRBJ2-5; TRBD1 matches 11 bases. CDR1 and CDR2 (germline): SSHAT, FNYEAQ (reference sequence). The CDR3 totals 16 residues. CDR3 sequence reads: CASSLARDRGKETQYF. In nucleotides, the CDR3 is TGTGCTAGCAGCTTAGCGAGGGACAGGGGGAAAGAGACCCAGTACTTC.

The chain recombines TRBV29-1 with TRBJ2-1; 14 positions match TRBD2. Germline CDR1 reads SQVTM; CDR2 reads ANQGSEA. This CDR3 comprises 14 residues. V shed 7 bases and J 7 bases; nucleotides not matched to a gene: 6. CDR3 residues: CSARLAGGDNEQFF. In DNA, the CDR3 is TGCAGCGCTAGACTAGCGGGAGGGGATAATGAGCAGTTCTTC.

The CDR3 reads CASSVETFNEQFF. CDR3 bases: TGTGCCAGCAGCGTAGAGACTTTCAATGAGCAGTTCTTC. V and J are TRBV9 and TRBJ2-1; D unclear. Per germline, CDR1 SGDLS and CDR2 YYNGEE. This CDR3 has 13 residues. V lost 0 bases to trimming and J lost 6 bases, with 7 bases between them.

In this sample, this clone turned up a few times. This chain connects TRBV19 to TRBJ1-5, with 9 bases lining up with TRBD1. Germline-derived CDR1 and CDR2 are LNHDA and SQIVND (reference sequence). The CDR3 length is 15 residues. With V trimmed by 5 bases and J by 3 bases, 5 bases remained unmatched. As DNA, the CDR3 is TGTGCCAGTAGTCTCCGGGACAGGGCCAATCAGCCCCAGCATTTT. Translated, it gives CASSLRDRANQPQHF.

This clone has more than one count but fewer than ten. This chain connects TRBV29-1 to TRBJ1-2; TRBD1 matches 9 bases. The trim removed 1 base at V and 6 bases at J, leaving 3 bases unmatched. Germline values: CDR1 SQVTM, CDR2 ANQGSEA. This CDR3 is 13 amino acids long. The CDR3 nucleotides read TGCAGCGTTGAAGGGGGGACAGGGCATGGCTACACCTTC. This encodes CSVEGGTGHGYTF. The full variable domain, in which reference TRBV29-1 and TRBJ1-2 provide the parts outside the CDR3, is SAVISQKPSRDICQRGTSLTIQCQVDSQVTMMFWYRQQPGQSLTLIATANQGSEATYESGFVIDKFPISRPNLTFSTLTVSNMSPEDSSIYLCSVEGGTGHGYTFGSGTRLTVV.

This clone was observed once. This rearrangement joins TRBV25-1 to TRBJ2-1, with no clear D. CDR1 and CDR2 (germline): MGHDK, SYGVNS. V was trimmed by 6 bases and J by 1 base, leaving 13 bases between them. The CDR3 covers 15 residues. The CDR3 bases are TGTGCCAGCAGCCCAGGTTTGGTTTCCTACAATGAGCAGTTCTTC. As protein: CASSPGLVSYNEQFF.

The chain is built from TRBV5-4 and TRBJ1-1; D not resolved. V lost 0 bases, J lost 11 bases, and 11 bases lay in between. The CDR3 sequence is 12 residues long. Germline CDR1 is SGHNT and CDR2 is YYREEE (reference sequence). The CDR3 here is CASSLVGGRAFF. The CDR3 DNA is TGTGCCAGCAGCTTGGTGGGCGGGCGGGCTTTCTTT.

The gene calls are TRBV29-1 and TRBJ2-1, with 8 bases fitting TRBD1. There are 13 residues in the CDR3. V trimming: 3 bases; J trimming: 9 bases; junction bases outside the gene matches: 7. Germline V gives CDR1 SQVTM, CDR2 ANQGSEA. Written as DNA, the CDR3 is TGCAGCGTTGACCCCCCGACAGGGGTTGAGCAGTTCTTC. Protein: CSVDPPTGVEQFF.

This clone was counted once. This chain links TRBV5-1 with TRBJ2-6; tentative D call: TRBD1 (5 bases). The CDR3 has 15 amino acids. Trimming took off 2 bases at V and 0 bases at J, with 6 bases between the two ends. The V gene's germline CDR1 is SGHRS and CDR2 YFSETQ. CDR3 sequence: CASSFQGSGANVLTF. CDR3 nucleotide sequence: TGCGCCAGCAGCTTTCAGGGCTCTGGGGCCAACGTCCTGACTTTC. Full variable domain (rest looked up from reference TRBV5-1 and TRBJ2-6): KAGVTQTPRYLIKTRGQQVTLSCSPISGHRSVSWYQQTPGQGLQFLFEYFSETQRNKGNFPGRFSGRQFSNSRSEMNVSTLELGDSALYLCASSFQGSGANVLTFGAGSRLTVL.